Sequencing of this T cell receptor (beta chain) was carried out in a study of T cells in localized non-small cell lung cancer. Sequencing was performed with immunoSEQ multiplex PCR; in TCRdb, only in-frame clones are kept and a portion is missing. The top ten hold about a fifth of the sample, which has about 70,000 clones, roughly nine tenths seen once. This receptor was taken from a male donor older than 55 with stage III squamous cell lung carcinoma. Here the sequenced sample was peripheral blood, taken before any cancer treatment.

The CDR3 DNA sequence: TGTGCCTGGAGTGTAGGTACTAGCGGAGCCCACGAGCAGTACTTC. Translating it yields CAWSVGTSGAHEQYF. The chain couples TRBV30 to TRBJ2-5; 8 bases map to TRBD2. The J call may not be correct, given that the DNA end is closer to TRBJ2-7. The CDR3 covers 15 residues. Germline loops: CDR1 GTSNPN, CDR2 SVGIG (reference sequence).